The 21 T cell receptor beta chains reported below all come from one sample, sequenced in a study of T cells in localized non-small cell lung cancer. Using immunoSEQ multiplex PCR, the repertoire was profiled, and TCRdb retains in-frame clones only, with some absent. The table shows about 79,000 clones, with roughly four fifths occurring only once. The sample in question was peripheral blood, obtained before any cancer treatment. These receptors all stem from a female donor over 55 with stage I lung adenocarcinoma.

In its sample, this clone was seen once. The CDR3 sequence is CASTSPRVSYEQYF. CDR3 coding DNA: TGTGCCAGCACCTCCCCAAGGGTCTCCTACGAGCAGTACTTC. This rearrangement joins TRBV6-6 to TRBJ2-7; no reliable D call. The CDR3 has 14 residues. Between the trimmed V and J ends, which lost 7 bases and 0 bases, there was a span of 13 bases. Germline V gene sequence: CDR1 MNHNY, CDR2 SVGAGI (reference sequence).

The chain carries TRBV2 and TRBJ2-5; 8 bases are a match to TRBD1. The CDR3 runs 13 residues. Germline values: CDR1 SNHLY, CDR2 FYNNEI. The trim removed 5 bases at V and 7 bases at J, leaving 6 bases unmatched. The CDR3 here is CASSPLQGVTQYF. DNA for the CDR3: TGTGCCAGCAGTCCATTACAGGGGGTGACCCAGTACTTC.

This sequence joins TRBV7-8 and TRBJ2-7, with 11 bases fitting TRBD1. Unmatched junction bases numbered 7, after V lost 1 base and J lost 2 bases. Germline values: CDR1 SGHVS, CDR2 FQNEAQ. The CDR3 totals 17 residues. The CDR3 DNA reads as TGTGCCAGCAGCTTAGGGGCCGGGACAGGGGGGCCCTACGAGCAGTACTTC. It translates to CASSLGAGTGGPYEQYF. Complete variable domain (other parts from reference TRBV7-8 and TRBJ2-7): GAGVSQSPRYKVAKRGQDVALRCDPISGHVSLFWYQQALGQGPEFLTYFQNEAQLDKSGLPSDRFFAERPEGSVSTLKIQRTQQEDSAVYLCASSLGAGTGGPYEQYFGPGTRLTVT.

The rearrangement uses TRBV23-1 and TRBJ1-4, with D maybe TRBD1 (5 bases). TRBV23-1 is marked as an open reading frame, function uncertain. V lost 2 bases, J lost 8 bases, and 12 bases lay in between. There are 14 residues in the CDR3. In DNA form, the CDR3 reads TGCGCCAGCAGTCAAGGGACCCGGCGGGAAAAACTGTTTTTT. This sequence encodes CASSQGTRREKLFF.

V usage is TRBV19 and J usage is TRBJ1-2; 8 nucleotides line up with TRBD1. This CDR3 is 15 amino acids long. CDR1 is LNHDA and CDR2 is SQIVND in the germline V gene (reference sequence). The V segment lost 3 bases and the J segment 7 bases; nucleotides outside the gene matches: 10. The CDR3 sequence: CASSMAYQGAGGYTF. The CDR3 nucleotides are TGTGCCAGTAGTATGGCATATCAGGGGGCCGGTGGCTACACCTTC.

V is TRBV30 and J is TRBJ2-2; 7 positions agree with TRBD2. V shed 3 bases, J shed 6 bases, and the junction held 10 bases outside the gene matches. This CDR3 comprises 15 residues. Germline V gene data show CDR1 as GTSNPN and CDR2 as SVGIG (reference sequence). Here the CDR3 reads CAWRSAGVKAGELFF. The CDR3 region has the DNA TGTGCCTGGAGGTCCGCGGGAGTGAAGGCCGGGGAGCTGTTTTTT.

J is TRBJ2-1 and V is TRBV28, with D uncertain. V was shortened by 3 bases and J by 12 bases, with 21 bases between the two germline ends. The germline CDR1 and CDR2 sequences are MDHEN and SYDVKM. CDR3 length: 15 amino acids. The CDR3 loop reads CASSFVGGGPWAQFF. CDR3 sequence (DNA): TGTGCCAGCAGTTTTGTAGGTGGCGGCCCGTGGGCGCAGTTCTTC.

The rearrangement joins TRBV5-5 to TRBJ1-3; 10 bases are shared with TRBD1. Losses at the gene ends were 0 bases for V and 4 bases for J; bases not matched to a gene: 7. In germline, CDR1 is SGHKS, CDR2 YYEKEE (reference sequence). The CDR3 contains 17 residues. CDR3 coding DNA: TGTGCCAGCAGCTTGGAAGACAGGGGGCGAGGGGGAAACACCATATATTTT. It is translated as CASSLEDRGRGGNTIYF.

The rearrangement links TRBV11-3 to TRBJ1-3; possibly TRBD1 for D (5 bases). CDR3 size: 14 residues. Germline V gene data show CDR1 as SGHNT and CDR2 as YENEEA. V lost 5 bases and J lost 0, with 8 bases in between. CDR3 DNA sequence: TGTGCCAGCAGCCCAGGGATCTCTGGAAACACCATATATTTT. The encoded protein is CASSPGISGNTIYF.

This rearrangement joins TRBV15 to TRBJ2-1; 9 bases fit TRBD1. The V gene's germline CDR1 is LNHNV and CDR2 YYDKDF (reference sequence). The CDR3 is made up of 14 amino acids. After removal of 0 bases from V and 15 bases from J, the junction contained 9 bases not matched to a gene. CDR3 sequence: CATSRERGTGILFF. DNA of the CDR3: TGTGCCACCAGCAGAGAAAGGGGGACAGGGATTCTGTTCTTC.

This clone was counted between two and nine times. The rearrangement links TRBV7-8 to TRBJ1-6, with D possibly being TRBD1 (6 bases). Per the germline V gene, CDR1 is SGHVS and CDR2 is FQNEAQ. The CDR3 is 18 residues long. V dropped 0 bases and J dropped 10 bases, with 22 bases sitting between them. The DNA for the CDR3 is TGTGCCAGCAGCTTAGCACTCGGTACAGGGAGGTTGGCATCACCCCTCCACTTT. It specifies CASSLALGTGRLASPLHF.

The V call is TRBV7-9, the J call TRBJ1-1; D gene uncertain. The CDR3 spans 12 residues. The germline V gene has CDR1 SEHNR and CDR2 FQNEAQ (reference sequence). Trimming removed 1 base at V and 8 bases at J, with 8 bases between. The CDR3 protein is CASSLEVGEAFF. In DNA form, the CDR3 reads TGTGCCAGCAGCTTAGAGGTGGGGGAAGCTTTCTTT.

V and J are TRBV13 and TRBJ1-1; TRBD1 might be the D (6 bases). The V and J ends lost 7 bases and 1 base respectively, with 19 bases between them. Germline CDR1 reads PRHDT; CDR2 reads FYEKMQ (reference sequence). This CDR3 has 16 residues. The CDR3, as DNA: TGTGCCAGCACCGAGAGGGGGGGCAGGGGGAACACTGAAGCTTTCTTT. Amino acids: CASTERGGRGNTEAFF. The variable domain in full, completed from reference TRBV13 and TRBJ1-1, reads AAGVIQSPRHLIKEKRETATLKCYPIPRHDTVYWYQQGPGQDPQFLISFYEKMQSDKGSIPDRFSAQQFSDYHSELNMSSLELGDSALYFCASTERGGRGNTEAFFGQGTRLTVV.

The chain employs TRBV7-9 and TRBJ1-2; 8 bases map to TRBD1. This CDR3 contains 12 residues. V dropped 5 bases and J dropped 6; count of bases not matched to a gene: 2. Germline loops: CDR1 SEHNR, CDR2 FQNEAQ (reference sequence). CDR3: CASSPTGDGYTF. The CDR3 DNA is TGTGCCAGCAGCCCGACAGGGGATGGCTACACCTTC.

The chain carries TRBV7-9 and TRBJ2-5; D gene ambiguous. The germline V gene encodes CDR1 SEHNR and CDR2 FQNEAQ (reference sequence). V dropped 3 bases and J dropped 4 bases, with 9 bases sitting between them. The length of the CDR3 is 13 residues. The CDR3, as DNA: TGTGCCAGCAGCTTTTCAGAAAGAGAGACCCAGTACTTC. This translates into CASSFSERETQYF.

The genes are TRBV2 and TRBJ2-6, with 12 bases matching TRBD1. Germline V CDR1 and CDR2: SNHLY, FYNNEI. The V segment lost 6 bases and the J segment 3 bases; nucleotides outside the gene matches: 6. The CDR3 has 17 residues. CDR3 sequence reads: CASSYGTGGFGANVLTF. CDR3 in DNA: TGTGCCAGCAGCTACGGGACAGGGGGCTTTGGGGCCAACGTCCTGACTTTC.

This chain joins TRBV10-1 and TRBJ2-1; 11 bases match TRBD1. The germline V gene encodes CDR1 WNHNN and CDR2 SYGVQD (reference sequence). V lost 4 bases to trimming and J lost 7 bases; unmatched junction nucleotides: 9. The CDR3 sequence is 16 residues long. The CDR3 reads CASSGIGGQGVNEQFF. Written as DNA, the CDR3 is TGCGCCAGCAGTGGAATTGGGGGACAGGGGGTAAATGAGCAGTTCTTC.

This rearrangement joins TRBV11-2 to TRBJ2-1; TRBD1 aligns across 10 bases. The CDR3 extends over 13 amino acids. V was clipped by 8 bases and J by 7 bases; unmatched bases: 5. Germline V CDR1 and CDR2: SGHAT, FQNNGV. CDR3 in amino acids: CASGDRGRNEQFF. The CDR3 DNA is TGTGCCAGCGGGGACAGGGGTAGGAATGAGCAGTTCTTC.

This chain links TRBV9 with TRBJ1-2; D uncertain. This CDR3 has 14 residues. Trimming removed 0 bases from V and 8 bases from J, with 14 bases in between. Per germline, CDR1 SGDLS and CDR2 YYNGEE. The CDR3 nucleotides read TGTGCCAGCAGCGTAGTTGAGAGGGTAGGAGGCTACACCTTC. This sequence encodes CASSVVERVGGYTF.

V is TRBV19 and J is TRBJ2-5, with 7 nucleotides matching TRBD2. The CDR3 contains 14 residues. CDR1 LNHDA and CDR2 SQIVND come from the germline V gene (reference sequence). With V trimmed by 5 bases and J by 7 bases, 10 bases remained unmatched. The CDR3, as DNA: TGTGCCAGTAGTCAGGGAGGGCCGAAAGGGACCCAGTACTTC. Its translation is CASSQGGPKGTQYF.

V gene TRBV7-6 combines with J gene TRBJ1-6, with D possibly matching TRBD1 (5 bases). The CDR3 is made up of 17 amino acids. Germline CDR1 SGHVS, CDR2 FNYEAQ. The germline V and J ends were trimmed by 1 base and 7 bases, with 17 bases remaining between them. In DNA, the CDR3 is TGTGCCAGCAGCTTAGTAGGGACCCCGGGCGTGAATTCACCCCTCCACTTT. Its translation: CASSLVGTPGVNSPLHF. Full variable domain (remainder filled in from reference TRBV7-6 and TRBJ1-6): GAGVSQSPRYKVTKRGQDVALRCDPISGHVSLYWYRQALGQGPEFLTYFNYEAQQDKSGLPNDRFSAERPEGSISTLTIQRTEQRDSAMYRCASSLVGTPGVNSPLHFGNGTRLTVT.